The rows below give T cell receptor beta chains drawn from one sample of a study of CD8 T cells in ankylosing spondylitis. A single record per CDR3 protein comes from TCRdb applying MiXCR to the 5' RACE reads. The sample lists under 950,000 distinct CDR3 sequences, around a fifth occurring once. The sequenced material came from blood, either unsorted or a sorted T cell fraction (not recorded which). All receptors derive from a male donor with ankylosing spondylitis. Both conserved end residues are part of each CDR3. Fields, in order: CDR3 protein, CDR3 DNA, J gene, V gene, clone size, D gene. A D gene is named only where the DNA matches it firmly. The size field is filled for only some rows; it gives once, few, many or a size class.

CDR3: CASSDLWGWQFF
DNA: TGTGCCAGCAGTGATCTGTGGGGCTGGCAGTTCTTC
J: TRBJ2-1
V: TRBV6-4
size: .
D: .

CDR3: CAWRRKAAAKNIQYF
DNA: TGTGCCTGGAGGAGGAAGGCGGCTGCCAAAAACATTCAGTACTTC
J: TRBJ2-4
V: TRBV30
size: few
D: .

CDR3: CASSQGGKEFF
DNA: TGTGCCAGCAGTCAAGGGGGTAAGGAGTTCTTC
J: TRBJ2-1
V: TRBV27
size: .
D: .

CDR3: CAISGPRQGANTGELFF
DNA: TGTGCCATCAGTGGTCCTCGACAGGGGGCGAACACCGGGGAGCTGTTTTTT
J: TRBJ2-2
V: TRBV10-3
size: .
D: TRBD1

CDR3: CASSRGQAGPEETQYF
DNA: TGCGCCAGCAGCCGAGGACAGGCCGGGCCCGAAGAGACCCAGTACTTC
J: TRBJ2-5
V: TRBV4-3
size: few
D: TRBD1

CDR3: CSARTTGGARLNYGYTF
DNA: TGCAGTGCTAGAACCACAGGGGGGGCCCGGTTGAACTATGGCTACACCTTC
J: TRBJ1-2
V: TRBV20-1
size: .
D: TRBD1

CDR3: CASSLDGRGTGELFF
DNA: TGCGCCAGCAGCTTGGATGGTAGGGGCACCGGGGAGCTGTTTTTT
J: TRBJ2-2
V: TRBV5-1
size: .
D: .

CDR3: CAWSVQGGEQFF
DNA: TGTGCCTGGAGTGTGCAGGGCGGTGAGCAGTTCTTC
J: TRBJ2-1
V: TRBV30
size: many
D: .

CDR3: CSVEGLAELSYNEQFF
DNA: TGCAGCGTTGAAGGACTAGCGGAGCTCTCCTACAATGAGCAGTTCTTC
J: TRBJ2-1
V: TRBV29-1
size: .
D: TRBD2

CDR3: CAISELRIGTEAFF
DNA: TGTGCCATCAGTGAGTTAAGGATCGGCACTGAAGCTTTCTTT
J: TRBJ1-1
V: TRBV10-3
size: few
D: .

CDR3: CASSADGGIAELSPYEQYF
DNA: TGTGCCAGCAGCGCGGATGGAGGGATAGCAGAATTATCTCCCTACGAGCAGTACTTC
J: TRBJ2-7
V: TRBV5-6
size: few
D: .

CDR3: CSAPWGELSYEQYF
DNA: TGCAGTGCACCGTGGGGGGAGCTGTCCTACGAGCAGTACTTC
J: TRBJ2-7
V: TRBV20-1
size: .
D: .

CDR3: CASSLGPHYNEQFF
DNA: TGTGCCAGCAGTTTGGGTCCCCACTACAATGAGCAGTTCTTC
J: TRBJ2-1
V: TRBV27
size: .
D: .

CDR3: CASSQDGTGYYEQYF
DNA: TGTGCCAGCAGCCAAGACGGGACAGGGTACTACGAGCAGTACTTC
J: TRBJ2-7
V: TRBV3-1
size: .
D: TRBD1

CDR3: CSVEKPGEPYEQYF
DNA: TGCAGCGTTGAGAAGCCCGGGGAACCCTACGAGCAGTACTTC
J: TRBJ2-7
V: TRBV29-1
size: .
D: .

CDR3: CSVRISGDYNEQFF
DNA: TGCAGCGTTAGGATTAGCGGGGACTACAATGAGCAGTTCTTC
J: TRBJ2-1
V: TRBV29-1
size: few
D: TRBD2

CDR3: CASSQDLGGLAGAYEQYF
DNA: TGCGCCAGCAGCCAAGATTTAGGGGGACTAGCGGGAGCTTACGAGCAGTACTTC
J: TRBJ2-7
V: TRBV4-3
size: .
D: TRBD2

CDR3: CASSGAESTDTQYF
DNA: TGTGCCAGCAGTGGGGCAGAAAGCACAGATACGCAGTATTTT
J: TRBJ2-3
V: TRBV12-3/TRBV12-4
size: .
D: .

CDR3: CASRRLAGDEQYF
DNA: TGTGCCAGCAGGAGGCTAGCGGGAGACGAGCAGTACTTC
J: TRBJ2-7
V: TRBV12-3/TRBV12-4
size: .
D: TRBD2